These 9 T cell receptor beta chains came from one sample sequenced in a study of CD8 T cells in ankylosing spondylitis. Study results and caveats: Blood from ankylosing spondylitis patients appeared to carry a characteristic roughly 8-variant TCR beta motif.

Their recognized antigens are unknown. One entry per CDR3 protein, called by TCRdb with MiXCR from the 5' RACE reads. This sample carries around 450,000 distinct CDR3 sequences, approximately 26% of them seen once, and the ten largest clones take 0.89%. What was sequenced was blood, either unsorted or a sorted T cell fraction (not recorded which). These receptors were collected from a male donor with ankylosing spondylitis.

This clonotype was recorded many times. The chain couples TRBV7-6 to TRBJ1-5; D unclear. Trimming took off 1 base at V and 0 bases at J, with 7 bases between the two ends. Looked up from germline, CDR1 is SGHVS and CDR2 is FNYEAQ. CDR3 size: 15 residues. In nucleotides, the CDR3 is TGTGCCAGCAGCTTAGGCGGACGTAGCAATCAGCCCCAGCATTTT. Its translation is CASSLGGRSNQPQHF.

The chain joins TRBV12-3 or TRBV12-4 to TRBJ1-6; possibly TRBD1 for D (6 bases). Trimming took 5 bases from V and 4 from J, leaving 12 bases between them. This CDR3 is 15 amino acids long. CDR3 protein: CASSRGAGYNSPLHF. The CDR3 DNA is TGTGCCAGCAGTCGGGGGGCAGGTTATAATTCACCCCTCCACTTT.

The V and J genes are TRBV7-9 and TRBJ2-1; D is unclear. V was clipped by 1 base and J by 15 bases, with 13 bases between them. This CDR3 comprises 12 residues. The germline gives CDR1 SEHNR, CDR2 FQNEAQ (reference sequence). CDR3 bases: TGTGCCAGCAGCTTAGAGGTATCCGCGCGGTTCTTC. Amino acid sequence: CASSLEVSARFF.

The V and J genes are TRBV11-2 and TRBJ2-1; a possible D gene is TRBD2 (6 bases). The length of the CDR3 is 12 residues. The germline V gene encodes CDR1 SGHAT and CDR2 FQNNGV. V gave up 8 bases and J gave up 12 bases, with 17 bases separating them. This chain's CDR3 is CASLGGSVWQFF. CDR3 in DNA: TGTGCCAGCCTCGGGGGTTCGGTTTGGCAGTTCTTC. Full variable domain (missing parts from reference TRBV11-2 and TRBJ2-1): EAGVAQSPRYKIIEKRQSVAFWCNPISGHATLYWYQQILGQGPKLLIQFQNNGVVDDSQLPKDRFSAERLKGVDSTLKIQPAKLEDSAVYLCASLGGSVWQFFGPGTRLTVL.

This clonotype was observed a handful of times. CDR3 region: CASRWGQGAVNTQYF. The CDR3 nucleotides read TGTGCCAGCAGATGGGGACAGGGGGCGGTAAATACGCAGTATTTT. The V gene is TRBV27, the J gene TRBJ2-3; 12 positions agree with TRBD1. From germline, CDR1 is MNHEY and CDR2 SMNVEV (reference sequence). The CDR3 is 15 residues long. V lost 6 bases to trimming and J lost 7 bases; unmatched junction nucleotides: 8.

The CDR3 here is CASSSPGPHYEQYF. CDR3 nucleotides: TGTGCCAGCAGCAGCCCGGGTCCCCACTACGAGCAGTACTTC. This rearrangement joins TRBV21-1 to TRBJ2-7; whether TRBD1, the table's D call, matches the DNA was not checked. TRBV21-1 is deemed a pseudogene. There are 14 residues in the CDR3.

This sequence joins TRBV6-5 and TRBJ1-4; a possible D gene is TRBD1 (5 bases). This CDR3 is built from 15 residues. The V gene lost 1 base and the J gene lost 4 bases, with 10 bases spanning the gap. CDR1 and CDR2 (germline): MNHEY, SVGAGI. The CDR3, as DNA: TGTGCCAGCAGTTACTATGGGACGGGTAATGAAAAACTGTTTTTT. This sequence encodes CASSYYGTGNEKLFF.

This clonotype occurred a few times. The chain couples TRBV11-2 to TRBJ2-3; maybe TRBD2 (6 bases). This CDR3 is built from 18 residues. Germline CDR1 and CDR2: SGHAT and FQNNGV. Trimming took 0 bases from V and 0 from J, leaving 16 bases between them. In DNA, the CDR3 is TGTGCCAGCAGCTTAGATCTCGGAGGGGTTACTAGCACAGATACGCAGTATTTT. This sequence encodes CASSLDLGGVTSTDTQYF.

The V and J genes are TRBV18 and TRBJ2-1, with a weak D call TRBD1 (5 bases). CDR1 is KGHSH, CDR2 LQKENI, per germline. The V end was cut by 3 bases, the J end by 3 bases, with 9 bases between. This CDR3 is 14 amino acids long. The CDR3 spells CASSPYDSYNEQFF. In nucleotides, the CDR3 is TGTGCCAGCTCACCCTATGACAGCTACAATGAGCAGTTCTTC.